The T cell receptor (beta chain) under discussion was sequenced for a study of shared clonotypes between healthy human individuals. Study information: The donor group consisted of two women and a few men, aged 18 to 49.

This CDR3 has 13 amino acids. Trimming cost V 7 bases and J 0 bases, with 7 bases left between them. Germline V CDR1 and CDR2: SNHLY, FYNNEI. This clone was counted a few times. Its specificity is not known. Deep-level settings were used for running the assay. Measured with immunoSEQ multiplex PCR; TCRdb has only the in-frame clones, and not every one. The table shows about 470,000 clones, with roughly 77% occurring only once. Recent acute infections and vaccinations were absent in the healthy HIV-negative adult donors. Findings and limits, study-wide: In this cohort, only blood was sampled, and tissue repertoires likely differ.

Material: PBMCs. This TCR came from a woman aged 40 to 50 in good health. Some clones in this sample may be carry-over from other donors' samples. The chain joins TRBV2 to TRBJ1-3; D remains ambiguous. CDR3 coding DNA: TGTGCCAGCATGGAGGGCTCTGGAAACACCATATATTTT. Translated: CASMEGSGNTIYF.